This T cell receptor (beta chain) came from a study of shared clonotypes between healthy human individuals. Notes on the study in general: Shared clonotypes across all four donors exceeded non-shared ones in generation probability.

Germline CDR1 is SGHRS and CDR2 is YFSETQ. The CDR3 loop spans 16 amino acids. Germline trimming cut 0 bases from V and 4 bases from J; bases unmatched to any gene: 4. As for this clone: Its antigen is not known.

Using immunoSEQ multiplex PCR, the repertoire was profiled, and TCRdb retains in-frame clones only, with some absent. The sample consists of 2 million to 2.5 million clones, under 97% of them appearing once. The sequence was obtained from a man aged 18 to 30 in good health. The V call is TRBV5-1, the J call TRBJ2-5; the match to TRBD2 covers 12 bases. Sequencing was performed on naive CD4+ T cells sorted from blood. Regarding subset: CD45RA+ positively selected. CDR3 loop: CASSLASGGAIETQYF. In DNA form, the CDR3 reads TGCGCCAGCAGCTTGGCTAGCGGGGGGGCCATAGAGACCCAGTACTTC.